This T cell receptor beta chain was identified in a study of control samples from healthy donors and cancer patients. V shed 0 bases and J shed 14 bases, with 11 bases lying between them. This CDR3 is 12 amino acids long. The table lists this clone with a few counts. The assay was immunoSEQ multiplex PCR, and TCRdb's table has in-frame clones only and misses some. The repertoire holds about 95,000 clones, with roughly nine tenths as singletons. The rearrangement uses TRBV12-3 or TRBV12-4 and TRBJ1-3; no clear D. This TCR was sampled from a woman in her 70s in good health. Material: blood. CDR3 loop: CASSLAGGRLYF. CDR3 nucleotide sequence: TGTGCCAGCAGTTTAGCGGGAGGAAGGTTATATTTT.